Here is one TCR beta chain with its context. This clonotype has just a few counts. Its target antigen remains unknown. No much larger clonotype is one base removed from it; base qualities were not supplied. V is clipped by 4 bases and J by 2 bases, and the sequence between their germline boundaries is 12 bases long. CDR1 and CDR2 are drawn from the germline V gene: SGDLS, YYNGEE. Spanning cysteine to phenylalanine, the CDR3 consists of 14 amino acids. Only the CDR3 part of the read is kept: 42 bases, read in frame from the first base. The library was generated by 5' RACE. Sequencing was carried out with an Illumina HiSeq 2500. A second 7 to 11 cycle PCR used a sample-barcoded 5' primer and a J-beta primer mix. A template-switch 5' adaptor carrying 12 random nucleotides introduced a unique molecular identifier onto each TCR beta cDNA molecule. At least 2.5 million CDR3-containing paired-end reads were obtained from each sample. First-strand cDNA was synthesized from all RNA with the Mint cDNA synthesis kit, primed by a TRBC-specific oligonucleotide. After uracil-DNA glycosylase treatment, a first 18-cycle PCR used universal primers M1SS and BC2_uni_R on all cDNA. From the authors' description of their analysis: Each sample was normalized by randomly selecting 1 million high-quality reads, each carrying a distinct molecular identifier. Reads sharing molecular identifiers were discarded rather than binned into consensus sequences. MiTCR, run with a Q25 quality threshold and the strictest error-elimination algorithm, handled CDR3 identification, clonotype clustering and error correction. A nonparametric unseen species model with Euler transformation was used to estimate lower-bound total TCR beta diversity. The public reads were run again by TCRdb, first through fastp at Q25 and then through MiXCR, and only productive beta chains were kept. Rows merge per CDR3 protein into single entries with the most common DNA and genes. TCRdb, not the original authors, processed these V and J calls. The sample table contains some 1.6 million distinct CDR3 sequences; only one count was recorded for about 31% of them. The ten largest clones capture 11% of the sample.

The roughly 39 donors, aged about 6 to 95 years, were systemically healthy Caucasian individuals from Russia. Each donor gave about 9.7 milliliters of peripheral blood, drawn into EDTA-treated Vacutainer tubes. Ficoll-Paque density-gradient centrifugation was used to isolate PBMCs, with at least 6.5 million per sample. Total RNA was extracted from PBMCs with Trizol reagent, with at least 6 micrograms obtained per sample. The percentages of naive CD45RAhigh/CD27high T cells were determined by flow cytometry on a PBMC aliquot from every donor. This specimen comes from a study of blood T cells in healthy people across ages (dated by TCRdb to about 2015). In terms of the full investigation: In model experiments, template switching captured about one uniquely barcoded TCR beta cDNA molecule for every two T cells. Using deep sequencing normalized with unique cDNA molecular identifiers, the study measured how TCR beta repertoire diversity changes with age. The donors were divided into four age groups: young (average approximately 17 years), middle-aged (approximately 41), aged (approximately 59) and long-lived (around 80). To avoid experimental bias, donors of different ages were distributed randomly across sequencing lanes. The study analyzed two additional independent replicas of 1 million unique cDNA reads from the same blood draw for two donors, one aged 18 to 30 and one aged 80 or older.

Findings and caveats that apply to the study as a whole: Estimates of total diversity based on one million sequenced T cells were considered lower bounds and underestimates. There was a strong correlation between observed TCR beta diversity and the percentage of naive T cells measured by flow cytometry. Because the CMV infection status of the donors was unknown, age-related changes in expanded clonotypes may potentially have been confounded. Compared with the aged group, the long-lived group had more naive CD4+ T cells, fewer expanded clones and increased TCR diversity, a pattern suggesting age selection. As age increased, observed TCR beta diversity per million T cells dropped in a roughly linear way, and a significant reduction was already evident by age 40. Conclusive comparison of naive and antigen-experienced compartments was prevented by the profiling of bulk unsorted PBMCs.

Sequencing was done on a sample of blood. The clonotype was recovered from a woman in her 30s in good health. The rearrangement combines TRBV9 with TRBJ2-5, with TRBD2 tentatively as D gene (6 bases match). The CDR3 here reads CASSPRDFQETQYF. At the DNA level, the sequence is TGTGCCAGCAGCCCCCGGGACTTTCAAGAGACCCAGTACTTC.